Presented here are 8 T cell receptor beta chains from one specimen sequenced in a study of CD8 T cells in Susac syndrome (dated by TCRdb to about 2019). Library creation used the immunoSEQ multiplex PCR assay. RNA was extracted using the RNeasy kit, and about 0.5 to 1 ug of the RNA was reverse transcribed with random hexamers. The public sequencing data were trimmed at Q25 with fastp and processed into clonotypes with MiXCR by TCRdb, which kept only in-frame beta chains. Each CDR3 protein appears once, grouped with its most common genes and DNA. Here the sample has over 150,000 distinct CDR3 sequences; 90% to 95% occur a single time. Clones ranked in the top ten supply roughly 0.1% of the sample. Input material: CD4+ T cells from PBMCs. Receptors originate from a human donor with multiple sclerosis.

The CDR3 loop reads CSARGASGRSLDEQFF. The CDR3 nucleotides read TGCAGTGCTAGGGGAGCTAGCGGGAGGTCCCTCGATGAGCAGTTCTTC. The chain combines TRBV20-1 with TRBJ2-1; 11 bases align to TRBD2. Germline lookup yields CDR1 DFQATT and CDR2 SNEGSKA (reference sequence). V shed 3 bases, J shed 8 bases, and the junction held 12 bases outside the gene matches. CDR3 length equals 16 residues.

The chain links TRBV19 to TRBJ2-3; tentative D call: TRBD1 (6 bases). V was clipped by 6 bases and J by 0 bases, with 7 bases between them. The V gene's germline CDR1 is LNHDA and CDR2 SQIVND (reference sequence). The CDR3 totals 13 residues. The CDR3 nucleotides read TGTGCCAGTAGGCAGGGGAGCACAGATACGCAGTATTTT. Translated: CASRQGSTDTQYF.

The rearrangement links TRBV5-1 to TRBJ2-5; either TRBD1 or TRBD2 may fit D (6 bases each). The CDR3 spans 13 residues. Trimming cost V 2 bases and J 5 bases, with 10 bases left between them. Germline CDR1 and CDR2: SGHRS and YFSETQ. CDR3 amino acids: CASSFQGRETQYF. The CDR3 DNA reads as TGCGCCAGCAGCTTTCAGGGGAGGGAGACCCAGTACTTC.

The chain couples TRBV9 to TRBJ1-4, with 8 bases lining up with TRBD1. CDR1 and CDR2 from the germline V gene are SGDLS and YYNGEE. Trimming cost V 6 bases and J 5 bases; bases outside gene matches: 3. The CDR3 extends over 13 amino acids. CDR3 DNA sequence: TGTGCCAGCAATAGGGACAGGAATGAAAAACTGTTTTTT. This sequence encodes CASNRDRNEKLFF.

DNA of the CDR3: TGTGCCAGCAGGGACACGGGAGGAGGATTCTTC. As protein: CASRDTGGGFF. This chain uses TRBV2 with TRBJ2-1, with 7 bases lining up with TRBD2. This CDR3 has 11 amino acids. Germline lookup yields CDR1 SNHLY and CDR2 FYNNEI. V trimming: 6 bases; J trimming: 16 bases; junction bases outside the gene matches: 9.

This chain connects TRBV6-1 to TRBJ2-3; 7 bases match TRBD1. With V trimmed by 1 base and J by 8 bases, 0 bases remained unmatched. In germline, CDR1 is MNHNS, CDR2 SASEGT. The CDR3 length is 12 residues. The CDR3 loop reads CASSEEGATQYF. The CDR3 DNA reads as TGTGCCAGCAGTGAAGAGGGGGCTACGCAGTATTTT.

The chain is built from TRBV28 and TRBJ1-1; the D is unclear. The V end lost 1 base, the J end lost 3 bases, and 9 bases lay between the germline ends. In germline, CDR1 is MDHEN, CDR2 SYDVKM. This CDR3 is 14 amino acids long. CDR3 loop: CASSLSFRHTEAFF. CDR3 DNA: TGTGCCAGCAGTTTATCCTTCCGTCACACTGAAGCTTTCTTT.

This chain links TRBV30 with TRBJ2-2; D could derive from TRBD1 or TRBD2 (5 bases each). V was pared by 1 base and J by 10 bases, with 10 bases between. Germline CDR1 reads GTSNPN; CDR2 reads SVGIG (reference sequence). The CDR3 spans 12 residues. In DNA form, the CDR3 reads TGTGCCTGGAGTGGCCTGGGGGTGGAGCTGTTTTTT. Translation: CAWSGLGVELFF. The full variable domain, completed using reference TRBV30 and TRBJ2-2, is SQTIHQWPATLVQPVGSPLSLECTVEGTSNPNLYWYRQAAGRGLQLLFYSVGIGQISSEVPQNLSASRPQDRQFILSSKKLLLSDSGFYLCAWSGLGVELFFGEGSRLTVL.